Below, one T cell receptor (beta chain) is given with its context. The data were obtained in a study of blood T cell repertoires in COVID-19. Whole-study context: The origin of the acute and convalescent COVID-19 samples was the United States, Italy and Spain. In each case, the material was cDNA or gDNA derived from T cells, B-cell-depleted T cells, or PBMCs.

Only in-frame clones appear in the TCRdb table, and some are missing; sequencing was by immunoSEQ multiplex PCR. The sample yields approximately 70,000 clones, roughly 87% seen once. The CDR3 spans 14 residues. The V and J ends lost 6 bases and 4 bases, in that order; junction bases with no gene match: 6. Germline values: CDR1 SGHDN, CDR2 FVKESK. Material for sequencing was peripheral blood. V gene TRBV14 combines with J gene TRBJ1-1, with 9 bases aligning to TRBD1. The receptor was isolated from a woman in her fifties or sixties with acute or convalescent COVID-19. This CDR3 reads CASRGTGSGTEAFF. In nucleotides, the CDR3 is TGTGCCAGCAGGGGGACAGGGTCGGGCACTGAAGCTTTCTTT.